The entry below describes one TCR beta chain. Its antigen is unidentified. V dropped 8 bases and J dropped 0; count of bases not matched to a gene: 5. There are 14 residues in the CDR3. Germline CDR1 KGHSH, CDR2 LQKENI. These data belong to a study of cytomegalovirus exposure and HLA in healthy donors. Study-wide findings and caveats: In a later analysis, an Asian-associated ancestry cluster reportedly showed fewer N-insertions than the 666-donor mean. Earlier analysis yielded a pattern in which most TCR beta V segments were productive about 87% or about 30% of the time. Across donors, most TCRs were seen rarely, yet some public ones were widespread.

Amplification used 60 Vbeta primers and 13 Jbeta primers. Only in-frame clones appear in the TCRdb table, and some are missing; sequencing was by immunoSEQ multiplex PCR. The sample includes around 150,000 clones, 68% seen only once; the top ten take around 9.3%. The sequencing input was PBMCs. V gene TRBV18 combines with J gene TRBJ1-1, with 8 bases that match TRBD1. The origin of this receptor is a man aged 25-40 years in good health and CMV-seropositive. CDR3 DNA sequence: TGTGCCAGCGCGACAGGGGTCATGAACACTGAAGCTTTCTTT. This translates into CASATGVMNTEAFF.